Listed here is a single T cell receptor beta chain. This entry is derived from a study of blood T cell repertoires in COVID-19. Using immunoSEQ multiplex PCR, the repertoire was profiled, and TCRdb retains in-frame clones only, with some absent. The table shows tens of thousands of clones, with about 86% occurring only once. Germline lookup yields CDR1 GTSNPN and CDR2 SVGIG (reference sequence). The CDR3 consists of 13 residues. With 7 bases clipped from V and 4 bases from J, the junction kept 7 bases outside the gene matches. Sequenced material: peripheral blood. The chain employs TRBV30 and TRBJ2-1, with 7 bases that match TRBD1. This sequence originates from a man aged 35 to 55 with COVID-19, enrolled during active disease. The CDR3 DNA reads TGTGCCTATGAGGGGGCCATTTACAATGAGCAGTTCTTC. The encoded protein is CAYEGAIYNEQFF.